This TCR beta chain was documented in a study of blood T cell repertoires in COVID-19. Turning to the study itself: Italy, Spain and the United States were the sources of the convalescent and acute COVID-19 samples. Sample material is recorded as cDNA or gDNA derived from T cells, B-cell-depleted T cells, or PBMCs.

With V trimmed by 4 bases and J by 4 bases, 5 bases remained unmatched. The CDR3 length is 14 residues. CDR1 and CDR2 from the germline V gene are SNHLY and FYNNEI. Authors' data handling: Scientists estimated how many nucleated cells there were by amplifying reference gene primers. TCRdb keeps only in-frame clones here, not all; method: immunoSEQ multiplex PCR. V and J calls and clone size are given by that table; D and trimming were obtained from the DNA. Among 400,000 to 500,000 clones, 80% to 90% were seen once, and the ten largest hold more than 1.4%. The V and J genes are TRBV2 and TRBJ2-7, with 9 bases aligning to TRBD1. The TCR comes from a woman in her twenties or thirties with active or convalescent COVID-19. The sample comprised peripheral blood. This CDR3 is CASSGGTGFYEQYF. CDR3 in DNA: TGTGCCAGCAGTGGCGGGACAGGGTTTTACGAGCAGTACTTC.